This T cell receptor beta chain is from a study of identical twins. The CDR3 contains 16 residues. V was pared by 5 bases and J by 1 base, with 14 bases between. Germline CDR1 and CDR2: SGHVS and FQNEAQ. Using its own MiXCR run on the 5' RACE reads, TCRdb lists one record per CDR3 protein. This sample yields under 350,000 distinct CDR3 sequences, of which roughly 10% are seen a single time; approximately 7% belongs to the top ten. This clonotype was observed at least ten times. These same records also appear under a second study, on yellow fever vaccine responses in identical twins.

Input material: CD8+ T cells sorted from blood. V and J are TRBV7-8 and TRBJ2-2; D remains ambiguous. The TCR sequence derives from a woman aged 18-29 years in good health. DNA for the CDR3: TGTGCCAGCAGCCATACAAATTGGCGGAACACCGGGGAGCTGTTTTTT. Protein: CASSHTNWRNTGELFF.